This passage covers 10 T cell receptor beta chains from one sample sequenced in a study of blood T cell repertoires in COVID-19. The protocol was immunoSEQ multiplex PCR, while the TCRdb copy is restricted to in-frame clones and leaves out a portion. The repertoire holds approximately 250,000 clones, with around 86% as singletons. The sample consisted of peripheral blood. The receptors originated from an elderly woman with COVID-19, enrolled during active disease.

The rearrangement joins TRBV5-4 to TRBJ1-2; 9 bases map to TRBD1. Trimming took 3 bases from V and 7 from J; bases not matched to a gene: 7. The length of the CDR3 is 14 residues. CDR1 and CDR2 from the germline V gene are SGHNT and YYREEE (reference sequence). The CDR3 DNA sequence: TGTGCCAGCAGCTCCGGGGACAGGGAAGGTGGCTACACCTTC. Translating gives CASSSGDREGGYTF.

The chain carries TRBV27 and TRBJ1-6, with 9 bases identical to TRBD1. The V segment lost 3 bases and the J segment 11 bases; nucleotides outside the gene matches: 11. CDR3 length: 16 amino acids. Germline V CDR1 and CDR2: MNHEY, SMNVEV (reference sequence). This CDR3 reads CASSLVFTGQGTPLHF. DNA for the CDR3: TGTGCCAGCAGTTTGGTCTTTACGGGACAGGGAACACCCCTCCACTTT.

V gene TRBV10-3 combines with J gene TRBJ1-2, with 9 bases identical to TRBD1. The CDR3 is 18 amino acids. The germline V gene has CDR1 ENHRY and CDR2 SYGVKD. V gave up 0 bases and J gave up 2 bases; unmatched junction bases: 10. DNA for the CDR3: TGTGCCATCAGTGAGTCGGGACAGGGACGCGCGGGGAACTATGGCTACACCTTC. The encoded protein is CAISESGQGRAGNYGYTF.

This sequence joins TRBV28 and TRBJ1-2, with 7 bases lining up with TRBD1. After removal of 4 bases from V and 8 bases from J, the junction contained 10 bases not matched to a gene. CDR1 is MDHEN, CDR2 SYDVKM, per germline. CDR3 length: 14 amino acids. In nucleotides, the CDR3 is TGTGCCAGCAGTTCTTCCGACAGGGTGGGAGGCTACACCTTC. Translating gives CASSSSDRVGGYTF.

A note on this clone: Other nucleotide sequences from this sample produce the same CDR3. The chain has TRBV6-5 and TRBJ1-5, with 8 bases matching TRBD1. Germline CDR1 is MNHEY and CDR2 is SVGAGI. This CDR3 region has 15 residues. Trimming at V came to 3 bases and at J to 0 bases, leaving 1 base not matched to a gene. This CDR3 is CASSYTGGSNQPQHF. The CDR3 bases are TGTGCCAGCAGTTATACAGGGGGTAGCAATCAGCCCCAGCATTTT.

The rearrangement links TRBV9 to TRBJ1-3, with D perhaps matching TRBD1 (5 bases). This CDR3 region has 15 residues. V lost 3 bases and J 0 bases, leaving 10 bases between the germline ends. Germline V gene lookup returns CDR1 SGDLS and CDR2 YYNGEE. The CDR3 here is CASSGGHNSGNTIYF. The CDR3 coding sequence is TGTGCCAGCAGCGGAGGACACAACTCTGGAAACACCATATATTTT.

The table lists this clone with a count of one. The gene calls are TRBV15 and TRBJ1-4, with no clear D. The CDR3 is 14 amino acids. Trimming took off 2 bases at V and 8 bases at J, with 12 bases between the two ends. Per the germline V gene, CDR1 is LNHNV and CDR2 is YYDKDF (reference sequence). The CDR3 sequence: CATSRLGSLEKLFF. In nucleotides, the CDR3 is TGTGCCACCAGCAGACTAGGCTCTCTAGAAAAACTGTTTTTT.

The rearrangement uses TRBV2 and TRBJ1-2; 10 positions match TRBD1. Germline assignment: CDR1 SNHLY and CDR2 FYNNEI. The CDR3 length is 12 residues. V lost 6 bases, J lost 5 bases, and 0 bases stayed unmatched. CDR3 region: CASRGQGYGYTF. For the CDR3, the DNA is TGTGCCAGCAGGGGACAGGGGTATGGCTACACCTTC.

The CDR3 DNA is TGCGCCAGCAGCCAACCCGGGACAGGGAATTCACCCCTCCACTTT. This sequence encodes CASSQPGTGNSPLHF. V usage is TRBV4-1 and J usage is TRBJ1-6; 9 nucleotides match TRBD1. Germline values: CDR1 MGHRA, CDR2 YSYEKL. This CDR3 spans 15 amino acids. V lost 2 bases, J lost 7 bases, and 3 bases stayed unmatched.

Concerning this clone: Other DNA sequences in this sample translate to the same CDR3. As DNA, the CDR3 is TGTGCCAGCAGTTTAGGGCAGCTCTATGGCTACACCTTC. Its translation: CASSLGQLYGYTF. The chain joins TRBV28 to TRBJ1-2, with D hard to call. V lost 2 bases to trimming and J lost 4 bases, with 8 bases between them. This CDR3 has 13 residues. Germline V gene sequence: CDR1 MDHEN, CDR2 SYDVKM.